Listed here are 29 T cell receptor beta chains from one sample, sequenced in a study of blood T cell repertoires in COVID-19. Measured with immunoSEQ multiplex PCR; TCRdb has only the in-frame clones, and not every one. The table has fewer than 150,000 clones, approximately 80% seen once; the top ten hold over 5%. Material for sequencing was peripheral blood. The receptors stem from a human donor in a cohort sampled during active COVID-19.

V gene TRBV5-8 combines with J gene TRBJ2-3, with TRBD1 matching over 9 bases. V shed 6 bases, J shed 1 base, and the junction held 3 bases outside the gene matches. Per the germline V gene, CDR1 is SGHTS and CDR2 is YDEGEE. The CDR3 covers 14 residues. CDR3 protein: CASTRTGGTDTQYF. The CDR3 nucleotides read TGTGCCAGCACCAGGACAGGGGGCACAGATACGCAGTATTTT. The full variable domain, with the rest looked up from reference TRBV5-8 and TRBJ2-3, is EAGVTQSPTHLIKTRGQQATLRCSPISGHTSVYWYQQALGLGLQFLLWYDEGEERNRGNFPPRFSGRQFPNYSSELNVNALELEDSALYLCASTRTGGTDTQYFGPGTRLTVL.

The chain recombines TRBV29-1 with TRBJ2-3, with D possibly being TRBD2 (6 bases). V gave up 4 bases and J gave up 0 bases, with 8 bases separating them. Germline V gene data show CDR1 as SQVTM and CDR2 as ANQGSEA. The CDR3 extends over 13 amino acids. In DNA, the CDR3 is TGCAGCGTTGTAGCGGCTAGCACAGATACGCAGTATTTT. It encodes CSVVAASTDTQYF.

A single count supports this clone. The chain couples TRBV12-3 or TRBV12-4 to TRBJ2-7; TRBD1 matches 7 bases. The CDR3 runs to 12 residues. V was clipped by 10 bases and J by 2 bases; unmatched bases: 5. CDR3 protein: CATGTATYEQYF. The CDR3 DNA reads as TGTGCCACCGGGACAGCAACCTACGAGCAGTACTTC.

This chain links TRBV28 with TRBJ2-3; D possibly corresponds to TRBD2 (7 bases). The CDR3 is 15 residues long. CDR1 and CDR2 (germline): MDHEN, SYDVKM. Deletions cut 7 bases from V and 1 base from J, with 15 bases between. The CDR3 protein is CASTRGAGGTDTQYF. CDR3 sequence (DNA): TGTGCCAGCACTCGGGGGGCCGGAGGCACAGATACGCAGTATTTT.

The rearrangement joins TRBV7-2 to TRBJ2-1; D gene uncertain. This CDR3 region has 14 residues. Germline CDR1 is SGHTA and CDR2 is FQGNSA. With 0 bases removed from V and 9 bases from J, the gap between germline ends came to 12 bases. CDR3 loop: CASSLARIGGEQFF. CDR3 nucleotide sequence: TGTGCCAGCAGCTTAGCGCGCATAGGCGGTGAGCAGTTCTTC.

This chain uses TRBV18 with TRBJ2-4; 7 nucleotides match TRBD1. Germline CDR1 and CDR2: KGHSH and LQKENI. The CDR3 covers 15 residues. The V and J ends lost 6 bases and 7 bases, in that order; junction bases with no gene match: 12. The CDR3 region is CASSHATGNSNIQYF. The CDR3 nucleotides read TGTGCCAGCTCGCACGCGACAGGGAATTCGAACATTCAGTACTTC.

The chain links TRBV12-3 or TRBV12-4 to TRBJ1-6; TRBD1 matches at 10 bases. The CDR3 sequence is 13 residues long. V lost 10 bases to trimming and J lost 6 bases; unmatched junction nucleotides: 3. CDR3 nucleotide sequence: TGTGCCACCAGGACAGGGGGTAATTCACCCCTCCACTTT. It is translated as CATRTGGNSPLHF.

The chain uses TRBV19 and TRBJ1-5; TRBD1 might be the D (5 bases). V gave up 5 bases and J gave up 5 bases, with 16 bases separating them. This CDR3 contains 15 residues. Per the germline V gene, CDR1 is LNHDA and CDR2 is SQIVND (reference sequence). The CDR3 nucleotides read TGTGCCAGTAGTTGGCCCCAGGGAGGTCATCAGCCCCAGCATTTT. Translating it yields CASSWPQGGHQPQHF.

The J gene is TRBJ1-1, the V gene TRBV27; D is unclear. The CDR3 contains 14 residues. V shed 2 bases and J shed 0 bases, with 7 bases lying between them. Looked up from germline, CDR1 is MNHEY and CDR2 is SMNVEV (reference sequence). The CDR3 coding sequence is TGTGCCAGCAGTTTACAAGCGTTGAACACTGAAGCTTTCTTT. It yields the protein CASSLQALNTEAFF.

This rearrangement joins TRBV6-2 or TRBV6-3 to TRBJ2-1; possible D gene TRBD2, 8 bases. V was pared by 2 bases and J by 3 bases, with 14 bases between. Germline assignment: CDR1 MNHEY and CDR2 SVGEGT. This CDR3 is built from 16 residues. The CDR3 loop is CASSYRRGDSYNEQFF. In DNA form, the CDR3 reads TGTGCCAGCAGTTACCGGCGGGGGGACAGCTACAATGAGCAGTTCTTC.

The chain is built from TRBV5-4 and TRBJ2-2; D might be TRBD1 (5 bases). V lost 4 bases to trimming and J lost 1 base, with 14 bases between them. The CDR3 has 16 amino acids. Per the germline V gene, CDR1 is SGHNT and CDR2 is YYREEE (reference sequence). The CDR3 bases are TGTGCCAGCAGCCAGATAGGCGGACAGAACACCGGGGAGCTGTTTTTT. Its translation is CASSQIGGQNTGELFF. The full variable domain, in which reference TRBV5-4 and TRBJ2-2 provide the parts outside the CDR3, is ETGVTQSPTHLIKTRGQQVTLRCSSQSGHNTVSWYQQALGQGPQFIFQYYREEENGRGNFPPRFSGLQFPNYSSELNVNALELDDSALYLCASSQIGGQNTGELFFGEGSRLTVL.

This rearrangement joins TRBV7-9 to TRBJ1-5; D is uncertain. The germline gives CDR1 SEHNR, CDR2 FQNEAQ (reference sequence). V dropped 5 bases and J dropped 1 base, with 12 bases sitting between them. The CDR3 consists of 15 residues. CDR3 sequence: CASSPLWESNQPQHF. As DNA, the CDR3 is TGTGCCAGCAGCCCTTTATGGGAGAGCAATCAGCCCCAGCATTTT. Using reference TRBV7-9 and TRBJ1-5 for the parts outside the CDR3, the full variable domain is DTGVSQNPRHKITKRGQNVTFRCDPISEHNRLYWYRQTLGQGPEFLTYFQNEAQLEKSRLLSDRFSAERPKGSFSTLEIQRTEQGDSAMYLCASSPLWESNQPQHFGDGTRLSIL.

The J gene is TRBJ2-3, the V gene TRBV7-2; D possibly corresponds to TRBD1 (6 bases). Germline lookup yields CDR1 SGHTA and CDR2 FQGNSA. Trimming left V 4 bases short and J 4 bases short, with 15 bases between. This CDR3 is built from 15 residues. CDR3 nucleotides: TGTGCCAGCAGCTCCCGGTTAGGGGGTGCAGATACGCAGTATTTT. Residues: CASSSRLGGADTQYF.

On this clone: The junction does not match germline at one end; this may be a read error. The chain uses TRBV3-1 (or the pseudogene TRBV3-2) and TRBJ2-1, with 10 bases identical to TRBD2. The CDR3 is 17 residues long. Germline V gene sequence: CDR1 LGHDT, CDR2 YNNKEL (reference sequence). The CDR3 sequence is CASSRKKRGGLYTEQFF. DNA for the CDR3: TGTGCCAGCAGCCGGAAAAAGCGGGGGGGTCTCTACACTGAGCAGTTCTTC.

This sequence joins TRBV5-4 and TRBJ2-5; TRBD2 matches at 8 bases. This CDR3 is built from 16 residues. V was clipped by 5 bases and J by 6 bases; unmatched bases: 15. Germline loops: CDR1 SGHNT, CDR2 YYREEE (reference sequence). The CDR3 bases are TGTGCCAGCAGTCGCCCCGGGACTAGAGGGGTCAAGACCCAGTACTTC. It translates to CASSRPGTRGVKTQYF.

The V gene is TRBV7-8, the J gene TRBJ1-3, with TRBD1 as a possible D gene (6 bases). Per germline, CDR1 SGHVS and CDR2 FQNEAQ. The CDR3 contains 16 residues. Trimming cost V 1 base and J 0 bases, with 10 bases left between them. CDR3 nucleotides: TGTGCCAGCAGCTTAGGGACAGTCAGCTCTGGAAACACCATATATTTT. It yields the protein CASSLGTVSSGNTIYF.

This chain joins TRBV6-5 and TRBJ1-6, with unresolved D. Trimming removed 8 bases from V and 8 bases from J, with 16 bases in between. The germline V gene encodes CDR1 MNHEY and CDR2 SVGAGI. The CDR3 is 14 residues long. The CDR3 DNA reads TGTGCCAGCCGGAGAGGGAATTCGGATTCACCCCTCCACTTT. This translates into CASRRGNSDSPLHF.

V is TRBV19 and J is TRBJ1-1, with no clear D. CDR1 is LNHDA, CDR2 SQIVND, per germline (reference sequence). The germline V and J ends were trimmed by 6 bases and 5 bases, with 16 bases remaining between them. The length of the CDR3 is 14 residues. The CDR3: CASRVGADWTEAFF. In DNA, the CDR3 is TGTGCCAGTAGAGTGGGCGCCGATTGGACTGAAGCTTTCTTT.

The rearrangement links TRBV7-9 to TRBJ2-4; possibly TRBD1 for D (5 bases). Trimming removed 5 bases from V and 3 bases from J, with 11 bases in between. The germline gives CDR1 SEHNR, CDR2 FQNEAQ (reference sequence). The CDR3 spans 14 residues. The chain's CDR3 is CASSRSTGKNIQYF. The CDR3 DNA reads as TGTGCCAGCAGCCGGAGTACAGGCAAAAACATTCAGTACTTC.

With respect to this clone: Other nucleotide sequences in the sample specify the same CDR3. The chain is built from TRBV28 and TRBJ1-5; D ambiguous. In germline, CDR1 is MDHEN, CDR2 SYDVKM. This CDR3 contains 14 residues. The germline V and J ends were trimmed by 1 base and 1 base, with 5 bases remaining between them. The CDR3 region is CASSLSGSNQPQHF. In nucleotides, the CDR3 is TGTGCCAGCAGTTTATCCGGGAGCAATCAGCCCCAGCATTTT.

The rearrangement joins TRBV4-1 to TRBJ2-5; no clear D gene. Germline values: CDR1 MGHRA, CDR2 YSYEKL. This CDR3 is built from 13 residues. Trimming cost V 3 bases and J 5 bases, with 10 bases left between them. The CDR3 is CASSHAVVETQYF. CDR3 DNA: TGCGCCAGCAGCCATGCGGTGGTCGAGACCCAGTACTTC.

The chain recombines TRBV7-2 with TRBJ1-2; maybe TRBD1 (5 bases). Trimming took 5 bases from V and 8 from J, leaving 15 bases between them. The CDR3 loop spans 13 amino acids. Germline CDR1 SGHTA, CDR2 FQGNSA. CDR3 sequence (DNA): TGTGCCAGCAGCCCTAGGGAGGGGAGGGGCTACACCTTC. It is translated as CASSPREGRGYTF. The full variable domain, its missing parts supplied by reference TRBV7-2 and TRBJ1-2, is GAGVSQSPSNKVTEKGKDVELRCDPISGHTALYWYRQSLGQGLEFLIYFQGNSAPDKSGLPSDRFSAERTGGSVSTLTIQRTQQEDSAVYLCASSPREGRGYTFGSGTRLTVV.

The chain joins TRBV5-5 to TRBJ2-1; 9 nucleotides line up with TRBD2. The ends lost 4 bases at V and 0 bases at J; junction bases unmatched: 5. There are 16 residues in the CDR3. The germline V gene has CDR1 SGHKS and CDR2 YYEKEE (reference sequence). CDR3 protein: CASSVVAGDSYNEQFF. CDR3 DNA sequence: TGTGCCAGCAGCGTCGTAGCGGGGGACTCCTACAATGAGCAGTTCTTC.

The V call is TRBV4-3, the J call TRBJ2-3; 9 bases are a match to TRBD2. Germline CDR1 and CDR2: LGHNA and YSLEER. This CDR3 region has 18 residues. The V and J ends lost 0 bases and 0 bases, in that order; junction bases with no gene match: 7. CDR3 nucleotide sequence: TGCGCCAGCAGCCAAGACCTGCCAGCGGGGGGTAGCACAGATACGCAGTATTTT. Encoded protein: CASSQDLPAGGSTDTQYF.

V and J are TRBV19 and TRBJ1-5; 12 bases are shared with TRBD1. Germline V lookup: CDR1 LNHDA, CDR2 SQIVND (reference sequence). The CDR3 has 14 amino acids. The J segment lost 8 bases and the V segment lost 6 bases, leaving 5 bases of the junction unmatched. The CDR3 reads CASSHGTGGKPQHF. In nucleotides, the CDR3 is TGTGCCAGTAGCCATGGGACAGGGGGCAAGCCCCAGCATTTT.

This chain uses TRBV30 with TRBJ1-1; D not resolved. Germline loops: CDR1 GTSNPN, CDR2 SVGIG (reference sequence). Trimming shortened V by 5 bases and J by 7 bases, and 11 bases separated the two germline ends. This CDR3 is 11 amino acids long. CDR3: CAWGVEVEAFF. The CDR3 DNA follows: TGTGCCTGGGGGGTGGAGGTTGAAGCTTTCTTT.

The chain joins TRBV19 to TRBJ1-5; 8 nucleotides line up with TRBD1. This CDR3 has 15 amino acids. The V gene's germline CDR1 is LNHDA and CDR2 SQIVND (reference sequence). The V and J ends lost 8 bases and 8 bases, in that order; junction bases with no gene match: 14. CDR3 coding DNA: TGTGCCAGTGAAGCGGACAGGGCTCTAAAGGAGCCCCAGCATTTT. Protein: CASEADRALKEPQHF. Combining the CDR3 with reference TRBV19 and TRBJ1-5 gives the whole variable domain DGGITQSPKYLFRKEGQNVTLSCEQNLNHDAMYWYRQDPGQGLRLIYYSQIVNDFQKGDIAEGYSVSREKKESFPLTVTSAQKNPTAFYLCASEADRALKEPQHFGDGTRLSIL.

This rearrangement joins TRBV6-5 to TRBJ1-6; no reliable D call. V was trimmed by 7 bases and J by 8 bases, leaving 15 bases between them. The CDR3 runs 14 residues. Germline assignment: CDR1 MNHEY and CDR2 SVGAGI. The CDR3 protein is CASTNQQRDSPLHF. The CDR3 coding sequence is TGTGCCAGCACCAACCAACAGAGGGATTCACCCCTCCACTTT.

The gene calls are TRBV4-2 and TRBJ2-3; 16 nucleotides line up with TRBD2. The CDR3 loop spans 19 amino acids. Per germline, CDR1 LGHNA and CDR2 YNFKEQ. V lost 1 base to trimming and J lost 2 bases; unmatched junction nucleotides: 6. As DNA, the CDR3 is TGTGCCAGCAGCCAAGCCGGGACTAGCGGGGGGGCCTCCACAGATACGCAGTATTTT. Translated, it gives CASSQAGTSGGASTDTQYF.